The source of this T cell receptor (beta chain) is a study of cytomegalovirus exposure and HLA in healthy donors. The wider study: The 120 validation repertoires were produced on the same platform as the 550 to 700 repertoires of the first cohort. This was reported in a later analysis.

This CDR3 has 15 residues. In germline, CDR1 is SGHDT, CDR2 YYEEEE. The V end lost 3 bases, the J end lost 5 bases, and 15 bases lay between the germline ends. Study observations and caveats: There were 150 or so TCR beta chains listed as cytomegalovirus-associated. Most sequenced TCRs were rare (though some public TCRs occurred in many donors).

Sequencing used immunoSEQ multiplex PCR; TCRdb keeps in-frame clones, though not all of them. The table has 140,000 to 150,000 clones, roughly 89% seen once. As to this clone: Antigen unknown.

The receptor was isolated from a man between 18 and 35 years old in good health and CMV-seropositive. The rearrangement joins TRBV5-6 to TRBJ2-1; TRBD1 might be the D (6 bases). The sequenced material came from PBMCs. The CDR3 DNA reads TGTGCCAGCAGCTCTCGGGGACATTATCACAATGAGCAGTTCTTC. Its protein is CASSSRGHYHNEQFF.